Sequencing of this TCR beta chain was carried out in a study of T cells in Graves' hyperthyroidism and ophthalmopathy. Researchers took RNA transcripts and amplified the TCR beta CDR3 regions from them. The HTBI primer set drove a first-round RT-PCR of the TCR CDR3. TCRdb reanalysed the multiplex PCR reads using MiXCR and keeps one entry per CDR3 protein. The repertoire holds about 380,000 distinct CDR3 sequences, about 14% seen once, with 15% to 20% in the top ten. Study-wide points: The model foresaw ophthalmopathy a median 6.5 months prior to onset.

This clonotype was picked up many times. Its antigen is as yet unknown. The trim removed 4 bases at V and 5 bases at J, leaving 6 bases unmatched. This CDR3 contains 15 residues. Per germline, CDR1 WSHSY and CDR2 SAAADI. Exclusions: uncontrolled infection, other autoimmune disease, pregnancy, lactation. The sample was blood. This chain connects TRBV10-2 to TRBJ1-5, with TRBD1 matching 9 bases. The origin of this receptor is a young woman with Graves' ophthalmopathy. CDR3 coding DNA: TGCGCCAGCAGTGCGGGACAGGGCATGGATCAGCCCCAGCATTTT. Translation gives CASSAGQGMDQPQHF.